This T cell receptor beta chain was sequenced in a study of T cells expressing NK-cell markers. Overall study context: The study drew TCR beta repertoires from sorted CD3+CD56+NKG2C+, CD3+CD56+NKG2C- and CD3+CD56-NKG2C+ T cells.

The CDR3 runs 18 residues. CDR1 and CDR2 (germline): SGHVS, FNYEAQ. Reprocessing the 5' RACE reads, TCRdb reports a single entry for every CDR3 protein and omits DNA. The sample's table shows roughly 110,000 distinct CDR3 sequences. The V call is TRBV7-6, the J call TRBJ1-1; checking the TCRdb D call of TRBD1 is not possible without DNA. The clonotype comes from a woman aged 18 to 75 in good health. Sequenced material: blood T cells: a sorted CD56 or NKG2C T cell subset, CD4+ or CD8+ T cells, or bulk PBMC T cells (not recorded which). Here the CDR3 reads CASSLAFGGQGVTTEAFF.